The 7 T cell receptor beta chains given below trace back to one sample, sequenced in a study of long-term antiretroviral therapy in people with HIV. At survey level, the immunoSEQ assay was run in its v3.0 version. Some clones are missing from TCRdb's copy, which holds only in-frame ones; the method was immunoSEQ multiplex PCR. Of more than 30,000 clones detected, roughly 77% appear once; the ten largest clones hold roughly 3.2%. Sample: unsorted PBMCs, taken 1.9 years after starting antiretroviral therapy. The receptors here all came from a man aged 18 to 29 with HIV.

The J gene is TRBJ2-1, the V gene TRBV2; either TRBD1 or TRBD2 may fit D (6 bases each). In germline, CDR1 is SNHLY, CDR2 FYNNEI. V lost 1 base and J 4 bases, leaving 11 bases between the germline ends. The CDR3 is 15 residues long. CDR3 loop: CASSEVGGSYNEQFF. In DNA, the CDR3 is TGTGCCAGCAGTGAAGTCGGGGGCTCTTACAATGAGCAGTTCTTC. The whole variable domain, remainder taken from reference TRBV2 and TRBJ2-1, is EPEVTQTPSHQVTQMGQEVILRCVPISNHLYFYWYRQILGQKVEFLVSFYNNEISEKSEIFDDQFSVERPDGSNFTLKIRSTKLEDSAMYFCASSEVGGSYNEQFFGPGTRLTVL.

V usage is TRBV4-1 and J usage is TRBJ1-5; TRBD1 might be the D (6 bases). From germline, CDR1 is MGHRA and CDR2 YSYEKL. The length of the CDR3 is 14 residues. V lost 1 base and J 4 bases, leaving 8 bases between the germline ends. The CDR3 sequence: CASSQVTGNQPQHF. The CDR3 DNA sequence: TGCGCCAGCAGCCAAGTCACAGGGAATCAGCCCCAGCATTTT.

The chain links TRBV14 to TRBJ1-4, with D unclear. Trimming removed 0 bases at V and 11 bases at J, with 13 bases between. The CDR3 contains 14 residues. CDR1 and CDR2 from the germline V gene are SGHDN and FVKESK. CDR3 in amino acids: CASSQDWPNGKLFF. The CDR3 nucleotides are TGTGCCAGCAGCCAAGATTGGCCCAATGGGAAACTGTTTTTT.

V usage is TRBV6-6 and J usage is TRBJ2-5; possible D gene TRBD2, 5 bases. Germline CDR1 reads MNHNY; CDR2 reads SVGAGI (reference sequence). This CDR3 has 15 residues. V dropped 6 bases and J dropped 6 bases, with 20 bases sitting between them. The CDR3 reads CASSPKIAGGKTQYF. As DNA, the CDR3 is TGTGCCAGCAGCCCAAAAATTGCGGGTGGTAAGACCCAGTACTTC.

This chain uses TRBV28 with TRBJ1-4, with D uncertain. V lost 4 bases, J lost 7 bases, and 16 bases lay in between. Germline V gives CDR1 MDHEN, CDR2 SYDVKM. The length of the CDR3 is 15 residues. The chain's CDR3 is CASSSAERVGEKLFF. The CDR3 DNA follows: TGTGCCAGCAGTTCCGCCGAGAGGGTTGGTGAAAAACTGTTTTTT. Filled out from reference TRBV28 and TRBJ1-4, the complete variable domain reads DVKVTQSSRYLVKRTGEKVFLECVQDMDHENMFWYRQDPGLGLRLIYFSYDVKMKEKGDIPEGYSVSREKKERFSLILESASTNQTSMYLCASSSAERVGEKLFFGSGTQLSVL.

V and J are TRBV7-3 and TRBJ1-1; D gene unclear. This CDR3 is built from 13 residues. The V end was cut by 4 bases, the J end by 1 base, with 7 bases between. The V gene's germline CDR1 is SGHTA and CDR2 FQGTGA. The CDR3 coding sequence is TGTGCCAGCAGCTCACAACCGAACACTGAAGCTTTCTTT. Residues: CASSSQPNTEAFF.

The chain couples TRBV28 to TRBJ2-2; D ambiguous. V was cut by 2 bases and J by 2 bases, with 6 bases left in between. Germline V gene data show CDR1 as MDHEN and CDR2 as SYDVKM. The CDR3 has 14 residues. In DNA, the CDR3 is TGTGCCAGCAGTTTAGGGGTAAACACCGGGGAGCTGTTTTTT. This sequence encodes CASSLGVNTGELFF.